This T cell receptor beta chain was found in a study of blood T cell repertoires in COVID-19. Overall study: Sample material is recorded as cDNA or gDNA derived from T cells, B-cell-depleted T cells, or PBMCs.

Per the germline V gene, CDR1 is SEHNR and CDR2 is FQNEAQ (reference sequence). The CDR3 is made up of 14 amino acids. Deletions cut 3 bases from V and 1 base from J, with 9 bases between. TCRdb's copy holds only in-frame clones and misses some; the assay was immunoSEQ multiplex PCR. The data contain about 400,000 clones, roughly 88% of them singletons. The origin of this receptor is a woman in her thirties or forties with acute COVID-19. The chain employs TRBV7-9 and TRBJ1-1, with D possibly matching TRBD1 (5 bases). Material for sequencing was PBMCs or T cells enriched from blood (not recorded which). CDR3 sequence reads: CASSLGQPNTEAFF. Here the CDR3 DNA reads TGTGCCAGCAGCTTGGGGCAACCGAACACTGAAGCTTTCTTT.